This T cell receptor (beta chain) was obtained from a study of early T cells in non-severe SARS-CoV-2 infection. Study information: RNA in bulk from unsorted whole blood was sequenced, and chains were unpaired.

The protocol attached unique molecular identifiers to individual cDNA molecules. MiXCR, applied by TCRdb to the 5' RACE reads, yields one record per CDR3 protein. There are 90,000 to 120,000 distinct CDR3 sequences in the sample; approximately 12% occur only once, and more than 6.5% lies in the top ten. The V gene end was trimmed by 0 bases and the J gene end by 4 bases; junction bases not matched to a gene: 5. The CDR3 contains 16 residues. Germline V gene lookup returns CDR1 SEHNR and CDR2 FQNEAQ (reference sequence). This clonotype showed up just a few times. The rearrangement joins TRBV7-9 to TRBJ2-5, with TRBD2 identical over 10 bases. This receptor was identified in an adult who was a healthcare worker with PCR-confirmed SARS-CoV-2 infection or an uninfected control (not recorded which). The material sequenced was whole blood. The CDR3 nucleotides are TGTGCCAGCAGCTTAGCAGCGGGAGGGCCACTAGAGACCCAGTACTTC. Translating gives CASSLAAGGPLETQYF.